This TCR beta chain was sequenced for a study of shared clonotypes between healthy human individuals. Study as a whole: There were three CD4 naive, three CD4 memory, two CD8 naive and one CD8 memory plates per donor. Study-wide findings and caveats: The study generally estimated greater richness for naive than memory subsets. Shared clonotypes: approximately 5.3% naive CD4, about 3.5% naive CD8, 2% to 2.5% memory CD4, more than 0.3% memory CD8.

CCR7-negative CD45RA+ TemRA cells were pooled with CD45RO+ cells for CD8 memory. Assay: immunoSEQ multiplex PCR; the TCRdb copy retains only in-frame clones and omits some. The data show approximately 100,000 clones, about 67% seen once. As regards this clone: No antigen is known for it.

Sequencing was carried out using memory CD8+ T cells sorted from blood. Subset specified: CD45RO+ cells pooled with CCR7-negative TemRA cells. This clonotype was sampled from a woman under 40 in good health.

The CDR3 DNA reads TGTGCCACCAGCAGAGACGGGGCGGATCAGCCCCAGCATTTT. As protein: CATSRDGADQPQHF. V is TRBV15 and J is TRBJ1-5; a weak D match, TRBD1 (5 bases). The germline V gene encodes CDR1 LNHNV and CDR2 YYDKDF (reference sequence). Trimming took 0 bases from V and 5 from J, leaving 8 bases between them. The CDR3 totals 14 residues.